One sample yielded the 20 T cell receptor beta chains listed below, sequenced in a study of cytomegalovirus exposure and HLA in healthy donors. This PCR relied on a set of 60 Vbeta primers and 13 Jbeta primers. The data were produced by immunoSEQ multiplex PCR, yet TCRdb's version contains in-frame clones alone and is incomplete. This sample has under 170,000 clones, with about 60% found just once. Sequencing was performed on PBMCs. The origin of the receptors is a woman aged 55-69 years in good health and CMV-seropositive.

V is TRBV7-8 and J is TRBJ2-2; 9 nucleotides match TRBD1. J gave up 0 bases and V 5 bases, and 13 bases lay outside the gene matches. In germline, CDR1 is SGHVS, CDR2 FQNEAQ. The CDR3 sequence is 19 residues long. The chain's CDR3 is CASSPRDRVEIANTGELFF. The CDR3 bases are TGTGCCAGCAGCCCCCGGGACAGGGTCGAAATCGCGAACACCGGGGAGCTGTTTTTT.

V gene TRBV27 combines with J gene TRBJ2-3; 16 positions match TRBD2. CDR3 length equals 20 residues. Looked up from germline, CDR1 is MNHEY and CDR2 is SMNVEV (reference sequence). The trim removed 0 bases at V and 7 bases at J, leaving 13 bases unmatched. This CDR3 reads CASSLSPGLAGGPQSNTQYF. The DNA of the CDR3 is TGTGCCAGCAGTTTATCGCCGGGACTAGCGGGAGGGCCACAATCAAATACGCAGTATTTT.

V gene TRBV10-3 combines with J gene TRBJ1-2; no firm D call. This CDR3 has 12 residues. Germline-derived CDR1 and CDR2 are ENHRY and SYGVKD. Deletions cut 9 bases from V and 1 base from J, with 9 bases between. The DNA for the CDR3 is TGTGCCATTTCAGGCCTTAACTATGGCTACACCTTC. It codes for CAISGLNYGYTF.

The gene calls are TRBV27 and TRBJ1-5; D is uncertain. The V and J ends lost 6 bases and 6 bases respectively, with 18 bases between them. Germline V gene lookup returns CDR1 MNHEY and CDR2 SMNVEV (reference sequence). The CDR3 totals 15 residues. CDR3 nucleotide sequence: TGTGCCAGCAGCCCGATAGGGAGGGTTACTCAGCCCCAGCATTTT. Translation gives CASSPIGRVTQPQHF.

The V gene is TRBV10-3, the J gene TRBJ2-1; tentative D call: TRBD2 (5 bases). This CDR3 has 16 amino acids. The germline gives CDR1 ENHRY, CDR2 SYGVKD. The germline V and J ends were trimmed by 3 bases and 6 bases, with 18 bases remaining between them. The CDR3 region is CAISEPASSGINEQFF. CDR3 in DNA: TGTGCCATCAGTGAACCCGCTAGTTCCGGGATCAATGAGCAGTTCTTC.

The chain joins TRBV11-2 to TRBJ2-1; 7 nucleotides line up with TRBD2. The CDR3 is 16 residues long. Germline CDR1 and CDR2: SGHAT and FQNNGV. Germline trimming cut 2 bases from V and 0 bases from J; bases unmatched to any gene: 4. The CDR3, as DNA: TGTGCCAGCAGCTTAATTTTAGCGGGCTCCTACAATGAGCAGTTCTTC. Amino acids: CASSLILAGSYNEQFF.

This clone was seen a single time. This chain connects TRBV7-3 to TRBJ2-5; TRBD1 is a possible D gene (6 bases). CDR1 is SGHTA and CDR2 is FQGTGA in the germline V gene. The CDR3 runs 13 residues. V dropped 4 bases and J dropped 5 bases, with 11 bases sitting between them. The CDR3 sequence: CASSSTGLETQYF. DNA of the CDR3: TGTGCCAGCAGCTCGACAGGTTTGGAGACCCAGTACTTC.

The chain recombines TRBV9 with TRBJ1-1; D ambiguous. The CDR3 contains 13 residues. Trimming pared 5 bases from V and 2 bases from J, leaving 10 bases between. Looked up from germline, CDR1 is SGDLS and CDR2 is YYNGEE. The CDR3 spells CASSPDTNTEAFF. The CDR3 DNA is TGTGCCAGCAGTCCCGACACCAACACTGAAGCTTTCTTT.

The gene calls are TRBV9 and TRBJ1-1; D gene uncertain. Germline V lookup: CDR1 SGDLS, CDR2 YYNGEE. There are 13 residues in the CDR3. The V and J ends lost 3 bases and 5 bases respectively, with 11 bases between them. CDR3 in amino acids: CASSALQFTEAFF. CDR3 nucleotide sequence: TGTGCCAGCAGCGCGCTCCAGTTTACTGAAGCTTTCTTT.

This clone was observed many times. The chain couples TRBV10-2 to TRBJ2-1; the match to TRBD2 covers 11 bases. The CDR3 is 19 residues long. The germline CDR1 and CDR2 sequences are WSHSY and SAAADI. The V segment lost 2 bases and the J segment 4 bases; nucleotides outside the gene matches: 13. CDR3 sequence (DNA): TGCGCCAGCAGTGAGCTAGCGGGAGGTGCTGGGGAAGAGTACAATGAGCAGTTCTTC. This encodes CASSELAGGAGEEYNEQFF.

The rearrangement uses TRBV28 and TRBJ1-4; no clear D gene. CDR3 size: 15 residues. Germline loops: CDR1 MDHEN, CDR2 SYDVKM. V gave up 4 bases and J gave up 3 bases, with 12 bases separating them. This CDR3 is CASSSTLGPNEKLFF. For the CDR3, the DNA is TGTGCCAGCAGTTCGACACTAGGCCCTAATGAAAAACTGTTTTTT.

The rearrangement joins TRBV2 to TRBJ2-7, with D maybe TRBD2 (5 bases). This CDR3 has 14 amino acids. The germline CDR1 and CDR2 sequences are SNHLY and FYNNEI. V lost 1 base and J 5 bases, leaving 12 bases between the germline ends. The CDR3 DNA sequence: TGTGCCAGCAGTGAAGGTCGGGGTTTCCACGAGCAGTACTTC. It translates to CASSEGRGFHEQYF. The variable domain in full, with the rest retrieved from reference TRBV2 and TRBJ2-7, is EPEVTQTPSHQVTQMGQEVILRCVPISNHLYFYWYRQILGQKVEFLVSFYNNEISEKSEIFDDQFSVERPDGSNFTLKIRSTKLEDSAMYFCASSEGRGFHEQYFGPGTRLTVT.

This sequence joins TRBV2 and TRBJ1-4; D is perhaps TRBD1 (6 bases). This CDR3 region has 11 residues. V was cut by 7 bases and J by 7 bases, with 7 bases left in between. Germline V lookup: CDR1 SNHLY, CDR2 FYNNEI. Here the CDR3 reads CASKDSEKLFF. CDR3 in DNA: TGTGCCAGCAAGGACAGTGAAAAACTGTTTTTT.

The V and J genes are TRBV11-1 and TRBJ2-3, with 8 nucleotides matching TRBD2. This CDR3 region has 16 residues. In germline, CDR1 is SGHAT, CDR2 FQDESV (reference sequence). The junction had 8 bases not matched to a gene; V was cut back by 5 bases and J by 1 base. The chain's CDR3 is CASSPGSGKGTDTQYF. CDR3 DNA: TGTGCCAGCAGCCCCGGTAGCGGGAAAGGCACAGATACGCAGTATTTT.

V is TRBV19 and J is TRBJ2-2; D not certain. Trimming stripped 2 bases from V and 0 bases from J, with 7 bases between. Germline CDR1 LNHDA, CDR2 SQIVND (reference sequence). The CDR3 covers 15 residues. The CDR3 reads CASSIYRANTGELFF. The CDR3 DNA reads TGTGCCAGTAGTATATACAGAGCGAACACCGGGGAGCTGTTTTTT.

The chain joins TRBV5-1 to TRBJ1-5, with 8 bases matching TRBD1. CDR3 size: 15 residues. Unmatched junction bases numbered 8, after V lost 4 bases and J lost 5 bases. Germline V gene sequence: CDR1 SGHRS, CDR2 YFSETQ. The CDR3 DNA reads TGCGCCAGCAGCCTAGGGGACAGGATTGATCAGCCCCAGCATTTT. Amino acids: CASSLGDRIDQPQHF.

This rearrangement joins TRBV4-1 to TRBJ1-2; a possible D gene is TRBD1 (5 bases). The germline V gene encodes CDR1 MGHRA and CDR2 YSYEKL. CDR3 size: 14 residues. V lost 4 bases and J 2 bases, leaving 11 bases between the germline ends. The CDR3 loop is CASSPIDSNYGYTF. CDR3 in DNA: TGCGCCAGCAGCCCGATCGACAGCAACTATGGCTACACCTTC.

The CDR3 DNA is TGTGCCAGCAGCTGGGGGCTTGGGGCGCATGAGCAGTTCTTC. Residues: CASSWGLGAHEQFF. This chain uses TRBV5-6 with TRBJ2-1; tentative D call: TRBD1 (6 bases). CDR1 is SGHDT, CDR2 YYEEEE, per germline. The CDR3 has 14 amino acids. V was clipped by 3 bases and J by 8 bases, with 15 bases between them.

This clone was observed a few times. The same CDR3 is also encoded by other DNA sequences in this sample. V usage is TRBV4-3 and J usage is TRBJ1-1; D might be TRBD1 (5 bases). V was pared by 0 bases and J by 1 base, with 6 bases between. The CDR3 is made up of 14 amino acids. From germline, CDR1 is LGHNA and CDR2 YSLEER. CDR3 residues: CASSQDRGNTEAFF. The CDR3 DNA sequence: TGCGCCAGCAGCCAAGATAGGGGGAACACTGAAGCTTTCTTT.

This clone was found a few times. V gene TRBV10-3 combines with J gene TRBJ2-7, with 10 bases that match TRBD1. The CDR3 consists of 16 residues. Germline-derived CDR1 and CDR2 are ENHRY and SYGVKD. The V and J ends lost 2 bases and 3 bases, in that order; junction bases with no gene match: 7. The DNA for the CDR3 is TGTGCCATCAGTGAGGGGCAGGGACAGGGGTACTACGAGCAGTACTTC. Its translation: CAISEGQGQGYYEQYF.